A selection of T cell receptor beta chains follows, all from one sample in a study of shared clonotypes between healthy human individuals. The assay was immunoSEQ multiplex PCR, and TCRdb's table has in-frame clones only and misses some. Of a few million clones listed, 85% to 95% are singletons. The sequencing input was naive CD8+ T cells from PBMCs. These receptors originate from a man between 18 and 35 years old in good health. Some clones in this sample may be carry-over from other donors' samples. Each CDR3 is given with its conserved first and last residue. The order of the fields is V gene, CDR3 protein.

V: TRBV6-1
CDR3: CASSPPGMRAGEQYF

V: TRBV11-2
CDR3: CASTSWEGYEQYF

V: TRBV7-3
CDR3: CASSASVRTEAFF

V: TRBV27
CDR3: CASSLGRASGRWGEQYF

V: TRBV28
CDR3: CASRKWTARYEQYF

V: TRBV5-1
CDR3: CASSLAAPGVDETQYF

V: TRBV25-1
CDR3: CASSEGGQQFF

V: TRBV11-2
CDR3: CASSFGGARSEQFF

V: TRBV19
CDR3: CASSMGLALNEQFF

V: TRBV27
CDR3: CASSPRSRGLTDTQYF